A single sample is the source of the 32 T cell receptor beta chains below, sequenced in a study of blood T cells in healthy people across ages. It was with a sample-barcoded 5' primer and a J-beta primer mix that a second PCR of about 7 to 12 cycles was run. TCRdb reprocessed the 5' RACE reads via MiXCR and lists one record per CDR3 protein. The table has hundreds of thousands of distinct CDR3 sequences, around two fifths seen once. Sequenced: blood. Every receptor here comes from a man older than 75 in good health.

The sample holds a few counts of this clonotype. The gene calls are TRBV6-6 and TRBJ2-5, with unresolved D. The CDR3 length is 11 residues. The germline CDR1 and CDR2 sequences are MNHNY and SVGAGI (reference sequence). Trimming shortened V by 7 bases and J by 5 bases, and 8 bases separated the two germline ends. The DNA for the CDR3 is TGTGCCAGCACCCAATACGAGACCCAGTACTTC. This encodes CASTQYETQYF.

This clonotype was seen many times. The V gene is TRBV20-1, the J gene TRBJ1-6, with D uncertain. The CDR3 has 16 residues. Trimming removed 0 bases at V and 3 bases at J, with 12 bases between. Germline CDR1 DFQATT, CDR2 SNEGSKA (reference sequence). As DNA, the CDR3 is TGCAGTGCTAGAGATGGCAGGACGAGCTATAATTCACCCCTCCACTTT. This encodes CSARDGRTSYNSPLHF.

This clonotype was recorded a few times. J is TRBJ2-1 and V is TRBV5-4; TRBD2 matches 7 bases. CDR1 and CDR2 (germline): SGHNT, YYREEE (reference sequence). This CDR3 has 15 amino acids. J lost 5 bases, V lost 7 bases, and 12 bases had no gene match. CDR3: CASRLPGLLNNEQFF. The CDR3 coding sequence is TGTGCCAGCCGCCTGCCGGGACTACTAAACAATGAGCAGTTCTTC. Full variable domain (missing parts from reference TRBV5-4 and TRBJ2-1): ETGVTQSPTHLIKTRGQQVTLRCSSQSGHNTVSWYQQALGQGPQFIFQYYREEENGRGNFPPRFSGLQFPNYSSELNVNALELDDSALYLCASRLPGLLNNEQFFGPGTRLTVL.

This sequence joins TRBV4-1 and TRBJ2-7; D possibly corresponds to TRBD2 (5 bases). Per germline, CDR1 MGHRA and CDR2 YSYEKL. The germline V and J ends were trimmed by 0 bases and 3 bases, with 15 bases remaining between them. The length of the CDR3 is 16 residues. The DNA for the CDR3 is TGCGCCAGCAGCCAAGATTCAGGAGTTGGGAGCTACGAGCAGTACTTC. It is translated as CASSQDSGVGSYEQYF.

The table lists this clonotype with a few counts. At one end the junction does not follow the germline gene, possibly because of a read error. The chain links TRBV7-2 to TRBJ2-3; D remains unclear. The CDR3 loop spans 13 amino acids. Per the germline V gene, CDR1 is SGHTA and CDR2 is FQGNSA. The CDR3 loop reads CASSVAVTDTQYF. CDR3 in DNA: TGTGCCAGCAGCGTAGCTGTCACGGATACGCAGTATTTT.

This clonotype showed up just once. V usage is TRBV7-9 and J usage is TRBJ1-4; TRBD1 might be the D (5 bases). Trimming left V 1 base short and J 3 bases short, with 9 bases between. The germline gives CDR1 SEHNR, CDR2 FQNEAQ (reference sequence). The CDR3 runs to 15 residues. The CDR3 nucleotides are TGTGCCAGCAGCTTAGGGGGGGTCTCTAATGAAAAACTGTTTTTT. It specifies CASSLGGVSNEKLFF.

With regard to this clonotype: A much larger clonotype is one base distant, so this may be a read error. The rearrangement joins TRBV2 to TRBJ2-5; no reliable D call. CDR3 length equals 15 residues. V was trimmed by 7 bases and J by 4 bases, leaving 19 bases between them. Germline V gene data show CDR1 as SNHLY and CDR2 as FYNNEI. The CDR3 DNA reads TGTGCCAGCACCCCGTTGCAGACCTCCTTAGAGACCCAGTACTTC. Translation: CASTPLQTSLETQYF.

V is TRBV6-2 or TRBV6-3 and J is TRBJ1-1; tentative D call: TRBD1 (6 bases). The CDR3 is made up of 14 amino acids. Germline V gene data show CDR1 as MNHEY and CDR2 as SVGEGT. The V and J ends lost 5 bases and 2 bases respectively, with 12 bases between them. Written as DNA, the CDR3 is TGTGCCAGCAGTCCCGGGACATCAAACACTGAAGCTTTCTTT. It is translated as CASSPGTSNTEAFF.

The chain joins TRBV20-1 to TRBJ2-3, with 12 bases lining up with TRBD2. The germline CDR1 and CDR2 sequences are DFQATT and SNEGSKA (reference sequence). Unmatched junction bases numbered 8, after V lost 4 bases and J lost 6 bases. This CDR3 is 15 amino acids long. CDR3 protein: CSAIRTSGISDTQYF. The CDR3 region has the DNA TGCAGTGCTATCAGGACTAGCGGGATCTCTGATACGCAGTATTTT.

The table lists this clonotype with a few counts. DNA for the CDR3: TGCAGTGCCCCCCGCAGGACAGTTCTTTCCTACGAGCAGTACTTC. Protein product: CSAPRRTVLSYEQYF. This rearrangement joins TRBV20-1 to TRBJ2-7, with a tentative D call TRBD1 (6 bases). The CDR3 spans 15 residues. CDR1 and CDR2 from the germline V gene are DFQATT and SNEGSKA (reference sequence). The V gene lost 6 bases and the J gene lost 1 base, with 19 bases spanning the gap.

This clonotype was detected ten times or more. The chain employs TRBV29-1 and TRBJ2-1; the match to TRBD2 covers 11 bases. The V gene's germline CDR1 is SQVTM and CDR2 ANQGSEA. The CDR3 extends over 17 amino acids. V was pared by 7 bases and J by 8 bases, with 19 bases of the junction left unmatched. CDR3 amino acids: CSGTKDSGGAMGHEQFF. The CDR3 DNA is TGCAGCGGAACCAAGGATAGCGGGGGGGCCATGGGGCATGAGCAGTTCTTC.

There are a few counts of this clonotype. The chain is built from TRBV12-2 and TRBJ2-5; the listed D gene, TRBD2, was not tested against the DNA. TRBV12-2 is classified as a pseudogene. This CDR3 is 22 amino acids long. Written as DNA, the CDR3 is TGTGCAAGTCGCTCGACCCTGTGGAATCCCGGGACTAGCGGGGGGGATCAAGAGACCCAGTACTTC. This codes for CASRSTLWNPGTSGGDQETQYF.

This clonotype has more than one count but fewer than ten. CDR3 region: CASSQDGDNTDTQYF. DNA for the CDR3: TGTGCCAGCAGCCAAGATGGGGACAACACAGATACGCAGTATTTT. The V call is TRBV3-1, the J call TRBJ2-3, with TRBD1 as a possible D gene (6 bases). Germline CDR1 is LGHDT and CDR2 is YNNKEL (reference sequence). This CDR3 is 15 amino acids long. V dropped 0 bases and J dropped 2 bases, with 9 bases sitting between them.

V usage is TRBV4-2 and J usage is TRBJ2-7; a weak D match, TRBD2 (6 bases). V was pared by 0 bases and J by 6 bases, with 18 bases between. This CDR3 contains 16 residues. CDR1 and CDR2 (germline): LGHNA, YNFKEQ. CDR3 coding DNA: TGTGCCAGCAGCCAAGATCTTTTCGGGAGCGGTGGCGAGCAGTACTTC. Translation: CASSQDLFGSGGEQYF.

The chain recombines TRBV7-2 with TRBJ2-3; TRBD2 matches 11 bases. The CDR3 contains 15 residues. The V gene end was trimmed by 5 bases and the J gene end by 3 bases; junction bases not matched to a gene: 4. Germline V gene lookup returns CDR1 SGHTA and CDR2 FQGNSA. The CDR3 coding sequence is TGTGCCAGCAGCCCGACTAGCGGGAAGACAGATACGCAGTATTTT. Translated: CASSPTSGKTDTQYF.

The CDR3 DNA follows: TGTGCCAGCAGCGCGGGGGGGTTTCAAGAGACCCAGTACTTC. Translated, it gives CASSAGGFQETQYF. This rearrangement joins TRBV12-3 or TRBV12-4 to TRBJ2-5; 9 positions match TRBD2. The CDR3 is 14 residues long. Losses at the gene ends were 6 bases for V and 2 bases for J; bases not matched to a gene: 4.

There are many counts of this clonotype. The chain recombines TRBV7-3 with TRBJ2-1; 9 bases agree with TRBD2. The trim removed 2 bases at V and 4 bases at J, leaving 12 bases unmatched. The CDR3 loop spans 18 amino acids. Germline values: CDR1 SGHTA, CDR2 FQGTGA. The CDR3 DNA is TGTGCCAGCAGCTTACGTACACTAGCGGGTAGGGGGTACAATGAGCAGTTCTTC. This translates into CASSLRTLAGRGYNEQFF.

The genes are TRBV20-1 and TRBJ1-5, with D maybe TRBD1 (5 bases). The CDR3 sequence is 13 residues long. V was shortened by 3 bases and J by 7 bases, with 13 bases between the two germline ends. CDR1 is DFQATT and CDR2 is SNEGSKA in the germline V gene (reference sequence). The CDR3 nucleotides read TGCAGTGCTAGGGCCGAGGGGTTACAGCCCCAGCATTTT. Translating it yields CSARAEGLQPQHF.

This chain links TRBV20-1 with TRBJ2-4, with TRBD2 matching 8 bases. This CDR3 region has 15 residues. Per germline, CDR1 DFQATT and CDR2 SNEGSKA (reference sequence). The V gene end was trimmed by 5 bases and the J gene end by 4 bases; junction bases not matched to a gene: 10. This CDR3 is CSAPGGLGSKNIQYF. CDR3 coding DNA: TGCAGTGCTCCCGGGGGACTAGGCTCTAAAAACATTCAGTACTTC.

This clonotype was observed many times. J is TRBJ1-1 and V is TRBV12-3 or TRBV12-4; D unclear. The V end was cut by 6 bases, the J end by 2 bases, with 16 bases between. The CDR3 consists of 15 residues. For the CDR3, the DNA is TGTGCCAGCAGCCATTCTGGACGGCCTAACACTGAAGCTTTCTTT. Translated, it gives CASSHSGRPNTEAFF.

This clonotype came up a few times. The chain employs TRBV27 and TRBJ2-1; D perhaps matches TRBD1 (6 bases). V was trimmed by 5 bases and J by 10 bases, leaving 15 bases between them. The CDR3 length is 13 residues. Germline V CDR1 and CDR2: MNHEY, SMNVEV (reference sequence). CDR3: CASSVTGSQEQFF. The CDR3 DNA is TGTGCCAGCAGTGTTACAGGGTCCCAGGAGCAGTTCTTC.

The gene calls are TRBV10-3 and TRBJ2-5; no reliable D call. CDR1 and CDR2 (germline): ENHRY, SYGVKD. Trimming removed 2 bases from V and 11 bases from J, with 18 bases in between. The CDR3 contains 14 residues. CDR3 protein: CAISETQNWDEQYF. The CDR3 nucleotides read TGTGCCATCAGTGAGACACAGAACTGGGATGAGCAGTACTTC.

V and J are TRBV7-6 and TRBJ2-3; D may correspond to TRBD1 or TRBD2 (5 bases each). This CDR3 has 13 residues. Trimming pared 11 bases from V and 4 bases from J, leaving 16 bases between. Germline V gene sequence: CDR1 SGHVS, CDR2 FNYEAQ. The CDR3 loop reads CASTGAGPDTQYF. Written as DNA, the CDR3 is TGTGCCTCGACCGGGGCGGGCCCAGATACGCAGTATTTT.

The V and J genes are TRBV20-1 and TRBJ2-1, with 14 bases aligning to TRBD2. The germline V gene has CDR1 DFQATT and CDR2 SNEGSKA (reference sequence). The CDR3 spans 15 residues. The CDR3 DNA reads TGCAGCGCCGAGGGACTAGCGGGGGAGAACAATGAGCAGTTCTTC. Protein sequence: CSAEGLAGENNEQFF.

This clonotype has just a few counts. V gene TRBV2 combines with J gene TRBJ1-6, with 7 positions matching TRBD1. CDR1 and CDR2 (germline): SNHLY, FYNNEI. CDR3 length equals 15 residues. Trimming took 6 bases from V and 7 from J; bases not matched to a gene: 9. The CDR3 DNA reads TGTGCCAGCAGACCAACAGGGGTTGACAATTCACCCCTCCACTTT. Amino acid sequence: CASRPTGVDNSPLHF.

The rearrangement uses TRBV9 and TRBJ2-7; TRBD1 matches at 8 bases. The CDR3 runs 14 residues. Germline V lookup: CDR1 SGDLS, CDR2 YYNGEE. Losses at the gene ends were 3 bases for V and 5 bases for J; bases not matched to a gene: 7. The CDR3: CASSAQGAPDEQYF. CDR3 nucleotide sequence: TGTGCCAGCAGCGCCCAGGGGGCTCCGGACGAGCAGTACTTC.

V gene TRBV29-1 combines with J gene TRBJ2-1; TRBD2 is a possible D gene (7 bases). The CDR3 covers 16 residues. The V end was cut by 4 bases, the J end by 1 base, with 17 bases between. The germline V gene encodes CDR1 SQVTM and CDR2 ANQGSEA. The CDR3 region is CSVGTRRGLSYNEQFF. The CDR3 DNA sequence: TGCAGCGTTGGAACGAGGCGGGGGCTTTCCTACAATGAGCAGTTCTTC.

CDR3 sequence: CASSPGGQTYNEQFF. CDR3 sequence (DNA): TGTGCCAGCAGCCCAGGGGGGCAGACCTACAATGAGCAGTTCTTC. The chain combines TRBV7-2 with TRBJ2-1; tentatively, D is TRBD1 (7 bases). V lost 5 bases, J lost 2 bases, and 13 bases lay in between. The germline V gene has CDR1 SGHTA and CDR2 FQGNSA. The CDR3 sequence is 15 residues long.

This clonotype was detected many times. The CDR3, as DNA: TGCAGCGTTGAAGGGACAGGGCTCACAGATACGCAGTATTTT. Encoded protein: CSVEGTGLTDTQYF. The J gene is TRBJ2-3, the V gene TRBV29-1, with 8 positions matching TRBD1. V lost 1 base and J lost 2; bases outside the gene matches: 2. CDR1 SQVTM and CDR2 ANQGSEA come from the germline V gene. This CDR3 is 14 amino acids long.

The chain has TRBV29-1 and TRBJ2-7; 9 nucleotides align to TRBD1. CDR1 is SQVTM, CDR2 ANQGSEA, per germline. V lost 2 bases, J lost 0 bases, and 2 bases stayed unmatched. CDR3 length: 14 amino acids. In DNA form, the CDR3 reads TGCAGCGTTGAACCGGGACAGGGCTCCTACGAGCAGTACTTC. Its protein product is CSVEPGQGSYEQYF.

A word on this clonotype: One end of the junction fails to match germline, which may point to a read error. The chain couples TRBV20-1 to TRBJ2-5, with a weak D call TRBD2 (7 bases). CDR1 is DFQATT and CDR2 is SNEGSKA in the germline V gene (reference sequence). The CDR3 spans 11 residues. The CDR3 DNA is TGCGGTGCCAGGGGAGGGGAGACCCAGTACTTC. Its translation is CGARGGETQYF.

This clonotype was observed many times. The CDR3: CASSPLGGGRGYEQFF. CDR3 bases: TGTGCCAGCAGCCCCCTTGGTGGCGGGAGAGGGTATGAGCAGTTCTTC. This chain joins TRBV7-3 and TRBJ2-1, with TRBD2 matching over 7 bases. The V segment lost 5 bases and the J segment 8 bases; nucleotides outside the gene matches: 15. Germline CDR1 SGHTA, CDR2 FQGTGA. The CDR3 has 16 residues.